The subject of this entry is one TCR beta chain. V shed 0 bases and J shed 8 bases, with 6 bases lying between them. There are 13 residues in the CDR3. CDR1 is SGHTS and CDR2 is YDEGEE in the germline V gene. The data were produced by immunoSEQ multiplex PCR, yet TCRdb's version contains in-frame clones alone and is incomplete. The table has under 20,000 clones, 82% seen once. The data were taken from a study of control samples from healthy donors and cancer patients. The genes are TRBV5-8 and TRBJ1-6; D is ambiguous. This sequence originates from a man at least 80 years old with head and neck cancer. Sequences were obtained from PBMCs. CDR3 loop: CASSLAGDSPLHF. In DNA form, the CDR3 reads TGTGCCAGCAGCTTGGCAGGAGATTCACCCCTCCACTTT.